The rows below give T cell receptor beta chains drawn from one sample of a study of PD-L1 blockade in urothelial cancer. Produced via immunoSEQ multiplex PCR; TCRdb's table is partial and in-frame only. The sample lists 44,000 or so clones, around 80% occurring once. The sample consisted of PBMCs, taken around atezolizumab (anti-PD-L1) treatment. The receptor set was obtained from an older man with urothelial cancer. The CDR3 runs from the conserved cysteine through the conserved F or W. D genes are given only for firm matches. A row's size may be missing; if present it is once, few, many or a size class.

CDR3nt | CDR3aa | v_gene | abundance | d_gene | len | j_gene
TGCAGCGTTCGGGGTAGCAATCAGCCCCAGCATTTT | CSVRGSNQPQHF | TRBV29-1 | . | . | 12 | TRBJ1-5
TGCGCCAGCAGCACAGGGGGCGCGGTCCCTGAAGCTTTCTTT | CASSTGGAVPEAFF | TRBV5-1 | . | TRBD1 | 14 | TRBJ1-1
TGTGCCTGGGGGGGGGTCTACTCCTACGAGCAGTACTTC | CAWGGVYSYEQYF | TRBV30 | . | TRBD2 | 13 | TRBJ2-7
TGTGCCAGCACCCTGAAGAGGGAGGCTGGAAACACCATATATTTT | CASTLKREAGNTIYF | TRBV28 | once | . | 15 | TRBJ1-3
TGTGCCAGCGCCCCGAGAGCGAACACTGAAGCTTTCTTT | CASAPRANTEAFF | TRBV7-2 | . | . | 13 | TRBJ1-1
TGTGCCAGCAGCGTTCTTCCGGGACAGGGAAACACCATATATTTT | CASSVLPGQGNTIYF | TRBV9 | . | TRBD1 | 15 | TRBJ1-3
TGTGCCAGCAGCCCCGAGGGGGGGGGTTTTGGCTACACCTTC | CASSPEGGGFGYTF | TRBV6-5 | . | . | 14 | TRBJ1-2
TGTGCCAGCAGTTTTAGCGGGGAGAGCACAGATACGCAGTATTTT | CASSFSGESTDTQYF | TRBV7-3 | . | TRBD2 | 15 | TRBJ2-3
TGTGCCAGCAATAACAGGGGTTTGTATCAGCCCCAGCATTTT | CASNNRGLYQPQHF | TRBV28 | . | TRBD1 | 14 | TRBJ1-5
TGTGCCACCCGCCGGACTAGCGGAAGCACAGATACGCAGTATTTT | CATRRTSGSTDTQYF | TRBV19 | . | TRBD2 | 15 | TRBJ2-3
TGCGCCAGCAGCACCGGGGGGCTCGGTGGCGGGGAGCTGTTTTTT | CASSTGGLGGGELFF | TRBV5-1 | . | . | 15 | TRBJ2-2
TGTGCCAGCAGCTTAGGGGGGACTAGCGGGGTGGGGCAGTTCTTC | CASSLGGTSGVGQFF | TRBV7-2 | . | TRBD2 | 15 | TRBJ2-1
TGTGCCAGCAGTGAGGGGGGGGTCGGCAATCAGCCCCAGCATTTT | CASSEGGVGNQPQHF | TRBV2 | . | . | 15 | TRBJ1-5
TGTGCCAGCAGGGACCGACAGGTTGGGACCGGGGAGCTGTTTTTT | CASRDRQVGTGELFF | TRBV2 | . | . | 15 | TRBJ2-2
TGTGCCAGCGGCAGGGCGGACACTGAAGCTTTCTTT | CASGRADTEAFF | TRBV6-5 | few | . | 12 | TRBJ1-1
TGTGCCAGAAGGGAGACTAGCGGGAGGATGTATGAGCAGTTCTTC | CARRETSGRMYEQFF | TRBV6-5 | . | TRBD2 | 15 | TRBJ2-1
TGTGCCAGCAGTTACGCGGGCAGTAACTATGGCTACACCTTC | CASSYAGSNYGYTF | TRBV6-5 | . | . | 14 | TRBJ1-2
TGTGCCAGCACGGAAAGGGGAGGCACCGGGGAGCTGTTTTTT | CASTERGGTGELFF | TRBV6-1 | once | . | 14 | TRBJ2-2
TGTGCCATCAGTGAGTCGGGGCAGGTCACTGACGAGCAGTACTTC | CAISESGQVTDEQYF | TRBV10-3 | . | . | 15 | TRBJ2-7
TGTGCCAGTAGTGTTAGCGGGGGAGATCTTATGAAGCAGTTCTTC | CASSVSGGDLMKQFF | TRBV19 | . | TRBD2 | 15 | TRBJ2-1
TGTGCCAGCTCACCAGCTGTAGGGGTAAATTACGAGCAGTACTTC | CASSPAVGVNYEQYF | TRBV18 | . | . | 15 | TRBJ2-7
TGCGCCAGCAGCTTCGGACTAAAACATAGCACAGATACGCAGTATTTT | CASSFGLKHSTDTQYF | TRBV5-1 | . | . | 16 | TRBJ2-3